This T cell receptor (beta chain) was obtained from a study of chemoradiotherapy in HPV16-positive cancers. Study-level results: Better recurrence-free survival went with HPV-responsive T-cell expansion in HPV16-positive patients. Candidate HPV-specific clones and E7-related TCR motifs grew in tumor during treatment. Functional assays defining HPV-specific T cells used only two HPV16-positive patients.

Produced via immunoSEQ multiplex PCR; TCRdb's table is partial and in-frame only. The table lists 25,000 to 30,000 clones, more than 80% of them singletons. This clone was picked up a small number of times. Its antigen remains unidentified. Germline V lookup: CDR1 PRHDT, CDR2 FYEKMQ (reference sequence). This CDR3 is built from 14 residues. The V end lost 5 bases, the J end lost 2 bases, and 13 bases lay between the germline ends. This clonotype was obtained from a human donor with HPV-associated anogenital cancer. The sample in question was blood, obtained from a patient who underwent chemoradiotherapy. This chain connects TRBV13 to TRBJ2-7; D gene unclear. CDR3 loop: CASSVFGRPYEQYF. Written as DNA, the CDR3 is TGTGCCAGCAGCGTATTCGGGCGGCCCTACGAGCAGTACTTC.